This T cell receptor beta chain emerged from a study of blood T cell repertoires in COVID-19. At the level of the study: Both acute and convalescent COVID-19 samples were obtained from the United States, Italy and Spain. PBMCs, B-cell-depleted T cells, or T cells provided the cDNA or gDNA that made up the material.

Authors' analysis steps: From reference gene primer amplification, estimates of nucleated cell counts were derived. Produced via immunoSEQ multiplex PCR; TCRdb's table is partial and in-frame only. The V and J calls and clone size are taken from that table; D and trimming were inferred from the DNA. The data contain over 400,000 clones, 80% to 90% of them seen just once; the ten biggest clones take up about 1.5%. The V segment lost 1 base and the J segment 5 bases; nucleotides outside the gene matches: 8. The germline CDR1 and CDR2 sequences are MNHNS and SASEGT. CDR3 length: 16 residues. V and J are TRBV6-1 and TRBJ2-1; 7 nucleotides match TRBD2. The TCR originated in a woman aged 25-40 years with active or convalescent COVID-19. Specimen: peripheral blood. The CDR3 region has the DNA TGTGCCAGCAGTGAAGGGTTTAGCGGGTACGACAATGAGCAGTTCTTC. Translation: CASSEGFSGYDNEQFF.